This T cell receptor beta chain was retrieved from a study of metastatic and nonmetastatic thyroid tumors. Study-wide background: Comparison of repertoires was carried out across blood and tumor or nodule tissue from malignant and benign thyroid patients.

This clone has a count of ten or more. V was clipped by 3 bases and J by 5 bases, with 13 bases between them. CDR3 length: 14 residues. Before thyroid surgery, none of the patients had received any treatment. How the authors handled the data: What underpinned the distant-metastasis classifier for papillary thyroid cancer was the set of CDR3 differences across clinicopathological groups. TCRdb re-analyzed the PCR reads through MiXCR. TCRdb, not the authors, supplied the V and J calls. The table records almost 35,000 clones, about a sixth of them present only once. The sequence was obtained from a female donor with papillary thyroid cancer or a benign thyroid nodule (not recorded which). Some clones in this sample may be carry-over from other donors' samples. Sequenced: blood. The chain combines TRBV12-3 or TRBV12-4 with TRBJ2-5; possibly TRBD2 for D (5 bases). CDR3 in DNA: TGTGCCAGCAGTTTTGCTAGCAACGGGGAGACCCAGTACTTC. Amino acid sequence: CASSFASNGETQYF.